What follows are 30 T cell receptor beta chains derived from one specimen sequenced in a study of blood T cell repertoires in COVID-19. Profiled with immunoSEQ multiplex PCR; TCRdb holds only in-frame clones, not every one. This table holds 130,000 to 150,000 clones, 81% found once. The sequenced sample was peripheral blood. These receptors all stem from a human donor in a cohort sampled during active COVID-19.

The chain couples TRBV29-1 to TRBJ2-3, with 11 positions matching TRBD1. J was trimmed by 0 bases and V by 4 bases; bases with no gene match: 3. Germline lookup yields CDR1 SQVTM and CDR2 ANQGSEA. The CDR3 length is 15 residues. The CDR3 nucleotides read TGCAGCGTTGGAGGACAGGGGGCTAGCACAGATACGCAGTATTTT. The encoded protein is CSVGGQGASTDTQYF.

J is TRBJ1-1 and V is TRBV18; D remains unclear. CDR1 is KGHSH and CDR2 is LQKENI in the germline V gene. The germline V and J ends were trimmed by 6 bases and 2 bases, with 13 bases remaining between them. The CDR3 runs to 14 residues. Here the CDR3 DNA reads TGTGCCAGCTCGCCTCTAACAGATAACACTGAAGCTTTCTTT. Protein sequence: CASSPLTDNTEAFF. Using reference TRBV18 and TRBJ1-1 for the parts outside the CDR3, the full variable domain is NAGVMQNPRHLVRRRGQEARLRCSPMKGHSHVYWYRQLPEEGLKFMVYLQKENIIDESGMPKERFSAEFPKEGPSILRIQQVVRGDSAAYFCASSPLTDNTEAFFGQGTRLTVV.

This clone showed up just a few times. The V call is TRBV15, the J call TRBJ2-1; D might be TRBD2 (5 bases). With 0 bases removed from V and 0 bases from J, the gap between germline ends came to 9 bases. The length of the CDR3 is 16 residues. Germline V gene lookup returns CDR1 LNHNV and CDR2 YYDKDF (reference sequence). The CDR3 sequence: CATSRDITSSYNEQFF. CDR3 nucleotides: TGTGCCACCAGCAGAGATATCACTAGCTCCTACAATGAGCAGTTCTTC. Drawing the rest from reference TRBV15 and TRBJ2-1, the complete variable domain is DAMVIQNPRYQVTQFGKPVTLSCSQTLNHNVMYWYQQKSSQAPKLLFHYYDKDFNNEADTPDNFQSRRPNTSFCFLDIRSPGLGDTAMYLCATSRDITSSYNEQFFGPGTRLTVL.

V gene TRBV18 combines with J gene TRBJ2-7; D is undetermined. Per the germline V gene, CDR1 is KGHSH and CDR2 is LQKENI. This CDR3 comprises 15 residues. V was shortened by 3 bases and J by 3 bases, with 15 bases between the two germline ends. The DNA for the CDR3 is TGTGCCAGCTCACCTATGAGCGTTATAAACTACGAGCAGTACTTC. Protein sequence: CASSPMSVINYEQYF.

The chain has TRBV3-1 (or the pseudogene TRBV3-2) and TRBJ1-2; tentative D call: TRBD1 (6 bases). Trimming removed 0 bases at V and 7 bases at J, with 12 bases between. Germline assignment: CDR1 LGHDT and CDR2 YNNKEL (reference sequence). This CDR3 region has 14 residues. DNA for the CDR3: TGTGCCAGCAGCCAAGAGGTGGGGGCGTTTGGCTACACCTTC. This codes for CASSQEVGAFGYTF.

There are a few counts of this clone. The gene calls are TRBV28 and TRBJ2-5; 9 bases are a match to TRBD2. CDR3 length: 17 residues. Trimming cost V 6 bases and J 1 base; bases outside gene matches: 12. Germline V gives CDR1 MDHEN, CDR2 SYDVKM. CDR3 sequence (DNA): TGTGCCAGCAGCCAAGCTAGACTAGCGGTGATCCAAGAGACCCAGTACTTC. Protein: CASSQARLAVIQETQYF. The full variable domain, rest sourced from reference TRBV28 and TRBJ2-5, is DVKVTQSSRYLVKRTGEKVFLECVQDMDHENMFWYRQDPGLGLRLIYFSYDVKMKEKGDIPEGYSVSREKKERFSLILESASTNQTSMYLCASSQARLAVIQETQYFGPGTRLLVL.

This chain uses TRBV5-8 with TRBJ1-3; D is ambiguous. This CDR3 is 15 amino acids long. Germline V CDR1 and CDR2: SGHTS, YDEGEE. V was cut by 1 base and J by 0 bases, with 8 bases left in between. The CDR3 region is CASSLTLVSGNTIYF. CDR3 bases: TGTGCCAGCAGCTTGACTCTAGTCTCTGGAAACACCATATATTTT.

This clone was counted a single time. The V call is TRBV29-1, the J call TRBJ1-1; 9 positions match TRBD1. The CDR3 sequence is 14 residues long. V lost 3 bases, J lost 4 bases, and 6 bases stayed unmatched. Looked up from germline, CDR1 is SQVTM and CDR2 is ANQGSEA. CDR3 coding DNA: TGCAGCGTTGAGGGGACAGGGAGCACCACTGAAGCTTTCTTT. It specifies CSVEGTGSTTEAFF.

CDR3 DNA: TGTGCCAGCAGTGAGGAGGACAGGGTAGGCAATCAGCCCCAGCATTTT. As protein: CASSEEDRVGNQPQHF. The V gene is TRBV6-1, the J gene TRBJ1-5; 8 bases match TRBD1. The germline V gene encodes CDR1 MNHNS and CDR2 SASEGT. With 3 bases clipped from V and 2 bases from J, the junction kept 6 bases outside the gene matches. The CDR3 covers 16 residues.

V is TRBV21-1 and J is TRBJ2-5; the table's D call, TRBD2, was not checked against the DNA. TRBV21-1 has pseudogene status. The CDR3 is 16 residues long. The CDR3 DNA sequence: TGTGCCAGCAGCAAAGGCGGGACTAGCGGGAGTAAGACCCAGTACTTC. Amino acid sequence: CASSKGGTSGSKTQYF.

CDR3 residues: CASSLRGHTEAFF. In DNA form, the CDR3 reads TGTGCCAGCAGCTTAAGAGGTCACACTGAAGCTTTCTTT. This rearrangement joins TRBV3-1 (or the pseudogene TRBV3-2) to TRBJ1-1, with D hard to call. The germline gives CDR1 LGHDT, CDR2 YNNKEL (reference sequence). The CDR3 spans 13 residues. V lost 5 bases to trimming and J lost 3 bases, with 10 bases between them.

The chain carries TRBV6-5 and TRBJ2-5; 8 bases agree with TRBD1. Germline loops: CDR1 MNHEY, CDR2 SVGAGI. The CDR3 consists of 13 residues. Trimming removed 8 bases from V and 3 bases from J; junction bases left unmatched: 5. The CDR3 nucleotides are TGTGCCAGCGCAAGGACAGGGAAAGAGACCCAGTACTTC. Translating it yields CASARTGKETQYF.

The V call is TRBV19, the J call TRBJ2-5; D not resolved. Germline V gene sequence: CDR1 LNHDA, CDR2 SQIVND (reference sequence). With 1 base removed from V and 2 bases from J, the gap between germline ends came to 11 bases. The CDR3 runs to 15 residues. CDR3 region: CASSIGVRAQETQYF. The CDR3, as DNA: TGTGCCAGTAGTATAGGAGTTCGAGCACAAGAGACCCAGTACTTC.

The rearrangement uses TRBV6-2 or TRBV6-3 and TRBJ2-7; D possibly corresponds to TRBD1 (5 bases). The CDR3 spans 13 residues. Between the trimmed V and J ends, which lost 6 bases and 0 bases, there was a span of 9 bases. Germline V gives CDR1 MNHEY, CDR2 SVGEGT. The CDR3 sequence: CASSNTGSYEQYF. CDR3 nucleotides: TGTGCCAGCAGCAACACAGGCTCCTACGAGCAGTACTTC.

J is TRBJ2-3 and V is TRBV6-6; D not resolved. V was cut by 4 bases and J by 2 bases, with 10 bases left in between. CDR1 is MNHNY and CDR2 is SVGAGI in the germline V gene (reference sequence). CDR3 length: 14 amino acids. The CDR3 protein is CASSSKRLTDTQYF. The CDR3 DNA is TGTGCCAGCAGTTCAAAGCGACTCACAGATACGCAGTATTTT.

The V call is TRBV7-2, the J call TRBJ2-7, with TRBD2 identical over 8 bases. This CDR3 spans 14 amino acids. With 0 bases clipped from V and 3 bases from J, the junction kept 1 base outside the gene matches. The germline V gene encodes CDR1 SGHTA and CDR2 FQGNSA. The CDR3 spells CASSLAGTSYEQYF. The CDR3 nucleotides read TGTGCCAGCAGCTTAGCCGGGACTAGCTACGAGCAGTACTTC.

The gene calls are TRBV9 and TRBJ2-7; D may be TRBD1 (6 bases). V was shortened by 4 bases and J by 7 bases, with 18 bases between the two germline ends. The CDR3 spans 14 residues. Per the germline V gene, CDR1 is SGDLS and CDR2 is YYNGEE. CDR3 coding DNA: TGTGCCAGCAGCCCAACGGACAGCGCTGATGAGCAGTACTTC. This encodes CASSPTDSADEQYF.

The chain couples TRBV14 to TRBJ2-1, with D perhaps TRBD1 (5 bases). The germline V gene has CDR1 SGHDN and CDR2 FVKESK. The CDR3 covers 13 residues. The V and J ends lost 2 bases and 9 bases respectively, with 11 bases between them. The CDR3 loop is CASSQSQGSEQFF. The CDR3 coding sequence is TGTGCCAGCAGCCAAAGCCAGGGTAGTGAGCAGTTCTTC. Full variable domain (remainder filled in from reference TRBV14 and TRBJ2-1): EAGVTQFPSHSVIEKGQTVTLRCDPISGHDNLYWYRRVMGKEIKFLLHFVKESKQDESGMPNNRFLAERTGGTYSTLKVQPAELEDSGVYFCASSQSQGSEQFFGPGTRLTVL.

The chain has TRBV14 and TRBJ1-2; D gene ambiguous. This CDR3 has 12 residues. Germline assignment: CDR1 SGHDN and CDR2 FVKESK. The V and J ends lost 8 bases and 8 bases respectively, with 15 bases between them. This CDR3 is CASGERLEGYTF. Written as DNA, the CDR3 is TGTGCCAGCGGGGAACGACTAGAGGGCTACACCTTC.

On this clone: An end of the junction differs from the germline gene, which may be a read error. CDR3: CASSPQRTNTEAFF. In nucleotides, the CDR3 is TGTGCCAGCTCGCCACAGAGAACGAACACTGAAGCTTTCTTT. This chain connects TRBV18 to TRBJ1-1; D gene uncertain. Germline V gives CDR1 KGHSH, CDR2 LQKENI. The CDR3 is made up of 14 amino acids.

The chain couples TRBV2 to TRBJ2-7; 13 nucleotides agree with TRBD2. J lost 4 bases, V lost 1 base, and 1 base had no gene match. Germline values: CDR1 SNHLY, CDR2 FYNNEI. The CDR3 extends over 15 amino acids. CDR3 bases: TGTGCCAGCAGTGAAGAACTAGCGGGGGGGTACGAGCAGTACTTC. The encoded protein is CASSEELAGGYEQYF.

V gene TRBV2 combines with J gene TRBJ2-3; D not certain. The CDR3 has 12 amino acids. Trimming took off 7 bases at V and 2 bases at J, with 7 bases between the two ends. Looked up from germline, CDR1 is SNHLY and CDR2 is FYNNEI. The CDR3 nucleotides are TGTGCCAGCACCAGGCACACAGATACGCAGTATTTT. This gives the protein CASTRHTDTQYF.

V usage is TRBV6-2 or TRBV6-3 and J usage is TRBJ1-5; 9 positions match TRBD1. The CDR3 extends over 15 amino acids. From germline, CDR1 is MNHEY and CDR2 SVGEGT. Trimming took 5 bases from V and 8 from J; bases not matched to a gene: 10. This CDR3 is CASSGLDRGTEPQHF. As DNA, the CDR3 is TGTGCCAGCAGTGGGTTGGACAGGGGAACAGAGCCCCAGCATTTT.

This clone was detected only a few times. The rearrangement links TRBV11-2 to TRBJ2-1, with TRBD2 matching 11 bases. The J segment lost 5 bases and the V segment lost 5 bases, leaving 5 bases of the junction unmatched. The germline CDR1 and CDR2 sequences are SGHAT and FQNNGV. The CDR3 totals 15 residues. As DNA, the CDR3 is TGTGCCAGCAGCCTACTAGCGGGAGTGCACAATGAGCAGTTCTTC. This gives the protein CASSLLAGVHNEQFF. The full variable domain, its missing parts supplied by reference TRBV11-2 and TRBJ2-1, is EAGVAQSPRYKIIEKRQSVAFWCNPISGHATLYWYQQILGQGPKLLIQFQNNGVVDDSQLPKDRFSAERLKGVDSTLKIQPAKLEDSAVYLCASSLLAGVHNEQFFGPGTRLTVL.

The chain combines TRBV5-1 with TRBJ1-1, with TRBD1 identical over 10 bases. Trimming cost V 3 bases and J 4 bases; bases outside gene matches: 12. The CDR3 is made up of 17 amino acids. CDR1 and CDR2 (germline): SGHRS, YFSETQ. In DNA, the CDR3 is TGCGCCAGCAGCTCGGCCAGCGCCGGGACAGGGGTCACTGAAGCTTTCTTT. Amino acids: CASSSASAGTGVTEAFF.

The chain joins TRBV5-5 to TRBJ1-5; D is ambiguous. Germline CDR1 is SGHKS and CDR2 is YYEKEE (reference sequence). Trimming took off 2 bases at V and 0 bases at J, with 12 bases between the two ends. This CDR3 has 16 amino acids. CDR3: CASSFGGRDSNQPQHF. Here the CDR3 DNA reads TGTGCCAGCAGCTTTGGAGGCAGAGATAGCAATCAGCCCCAGCATTTT.

The chain uses TRBV5-6 and TRBJ1-6; 10 bases match TRBD1. The CDR3 spans 16 residues. Germline V gives CDR1 SGHDT, CDR2 YYEEEE. J was trimmed by 8 bases and V by 4 bases; bases with no gene match: 9. CDR3 region: CASSKRTGGTDSPLHF. In DNA form, the CDR3 reads TGTGCCAGCAGCAAACGGACAGGGGGTACGGATTCACCCCTCCACTTT.

V is TRBV12-3 or TRBV12-4 and J is TRBJ2-7; 11 positions agree with TRBD2. This CDR3 has 13 residues. Germline trimming cut 3 bases from V and 7 bases from J; bases unmatched to any gene: 2. In DNA, the CDR3 is TGTGCCAGCAGTTTCGGGACTAGCGGAGAGCAGTACTTC. It specifies CASSFGTSGEQYF.

The chain joins TRBV28 to TRBJ1-5; 7 bases fit TRBD1. This CDR3 spans 16 amino acids. Looked up from germline, CDR1 is MDHEN and CDR2 is SYDVKM. The trim removed 5 bases at V and 0 bases at J, leaving 7 bases unmatched. CDR3 protein: CASSPGTAYSNQPQHF. CDR3 sequence (DNA): TGTGCCAGCAGTCCGGGGACAGCATATAGCAATCAGCCCCAGCATTTT.

J is TRBJ2-7 and V is TRBV28; tentatively, D is TRBD2 (7 bases). The V gene lost 6 bases and the J gene lost 6 bases, with 21 bases spanning the gap. The CDR3 is 15 amino acids. Germline CDR1 MDHEN, CDR2 SYDVKM. CDR3 DNA: TGTGCCAGCAGCCTTGGAGGGGGGGGTGTTTTCGAGCAGTACTTC. Its protein is CASSLGGGGVFEQYF.